Below are 21 T cell receptor beta chains sequenced from a single sample in a study of control samples from healthy donors and cancer patients. Generated by immunoSEQ multiplex PCR, the TCRdb table keeps only in-frame clones and is missing some. The sample has 390,000 or so clones, 90% seen once; the top ten hold roughly 6.4%. What was sequenced was PBMCs. The receptors originated from a man aged 35 to 55 with head and neck cancer.

This chain joins TRBV27 and TRBJ2-5; D not resolved. CDR3 length: 15 amino acids. Germline V gene lookup returns CDR1 MNHEY and CDR2 SMNVEV (reference sequence). Trimming shortened V by 3 bases and J by 4 bases, and 15 bases separated the two germline ends. The CDR3 here is CASSLSPRLGETQYF. CDR3 DNA sequence: TGTGCCAGCAGTTTGTCCCCTAGGTTGGGAGAGACCCAGTACTTC.

The V gene is TRBV10-3, the J gene TRBJ1-1; D not resolved. Germline CDR1 ENHRY, CDR2 SYGVKD. V was cut by 0 bases and J by 1 base, with 6 bases left in between. The CDR3 contains 14 residues. The CDR3 nucleotides read TGTGCCATCAGTGAGTCTCCGGGGAACACTGAAGCTTTCTTT. It specifies CAISESPGNTEAFF.

The chain carries TRBV28 and TRBJ1-1; D is unclear. CDR1 is MDHEN, CDR2 SYDVKM, per germline. The ends were cut back, 3 bases at V and 0 bases at J, with 8 bases in the middle. The CDR3 totals 14 residues. CDR3 DNA sequence: TGTGCCAGCAGTTTTCAGAGGCTGAACACTGAAGCTTTCTTT. This translates into CASSFQRLNTEAFF.

J is TRBJ2-7 and V is TRBV6-1; 12 bases match TRBD2. The CDR3 sequence is 15 residues long. The V and J ends lost 1 base and 7 bases, in that order; junction bases with no gene match: 5. Germline V CDR1 and CDR2: MNHNS, SASEGT. CDR3 region: CASSEEASGGEEQYF. CDR3 DNA: TGTGCCAGCAGTGAAGAGGCTAGCGGGGGGGAGGAGCAGTACTTC.

V is TRBV7-3 and J is TRBJ1-1, with D hard to call. The CDR3 totals 14 residues. V was pared by 1 base and J by 4 bases, with 10 bases between. Germline loops: CDR1 SGHTA, CDR2 FQGTGA. CDR3 nucleotide sequence: TGTGCCAGCAGCTTAAGGCACCGGAGCACTGAAGCTTTCTTT. Protein product: CASSLRHRSTEAFF.

The chain employs TRBV5-5 and TRBJ2-7, with 8 nucleotides matching TRBD1. The CDR3 contains 14 residues. The germline V gene encodes CDR1 SGHKS and CDR2 YYEKEE (reference sequence). The V gene end was trimmed by 0 bases and the J gene end by 7 bases; junction bases not matched to a gene: 6. The CDR3 region is CASSLGTGTYEQYF. The CDR3 DNA reads TGTGCCAGCAGCTTGGGGACAGGGACTTATGAGCAGTACTTC.

In this sample, this clone turned up a few times. The chain uses TRBV3-1 (or the pseudogene TRBV3-2) and TRBJ1-5; D perhaps matches TRBD1 (5 bases). The V gene lost 3 bases and the J gene lost 10 bases, with 16 bases spanning the gap. Germline V CDR1 and CDR2: LGHDT, YNNKEL (reference sequence). CDR3 length: 14 amino acids. The CDR3 coding sequence is TGTGCCAGCAGCCAGGATACTACAGGCTCACCCCAGCATTTT. Translation: CASSQDTTGSPQHF.

The chain couples TRBV9 to TRBJ1-1; D unclear. Germline V gene sequence: CDR1 SGDLS, CDR2 YYNGEE. Between the trimmed V and J ends, which lost 4 bases and 1 base, there was a span of 14 bases. The CDR3 sequence is 15 residues long. The CDR3 spells CASSPLGFRNTEAFF. DNA of the CDR3: TGTGCCAGCAGCCCTCTAGGGTTCAGGAACACTGAAGCTTTCTTT.

V is TRBV5-1 and J is TRBJ1-5; D is perhaps TRBD1 (5 bases). Trimming shortened V by 0 bases and J by 6 bases, and 13 bases separated the two germline ends. The CDR3 has 15 amino acids. Germline CDR1 is SGHRS and CDR2 is YFSETQ. CDR3 sequence: CASSLAGGKSQPQHF. CDR3 nucleotide sequence: TGCGCCAGCAGCTTGGCCGGGGGGAAGTCTCAGCCCCAGCATTTT.

The genes are TRBV15 and TRBJ2-7; 12 bases align to TRBD1. From germline, CDR1 is LNHNV and CDR2 YYDKDF (reference sequence). Losses at the gene ends were 3 bases for V and 7 bases for J; bases not matched to a gene: 7. CDR3 length: 15 residues. CDR3 region: CATSRGQGALSEQYF. CDR3 sequence (DNA): TGTGCCACCAGCAGGGGACAGGGGGCGTTGTCAGAGCAGTACTTC.

The V gene is TRBV19, the J gene TRBJ1-6; TRBD1 might be the D (6 bases). CDR3 length: 18 residues. Germline CDR1 LNHDA, CDR2 SQIVND (reference sequence). Trimming shortened V by 5 bases and J by 11 bases, and 28 bases separated the two germline ends. CDR3 loop: CASSHNKGQTVAAAPLHF. The CDR3 DNA follows: TGTGCCAGTAGTCATAATAAAGGACAGACGGTCGCTGCGGCACCCCTCCACTTT. Using reference TRBV19 and TRBJ1-6 for the parts outside the CDR3, the full variable domain is DGGITQSPKYLFRKEGQNVTLSCEQNLNHDAMYWYRQDPGQGLRLIYYSQIVNDFQKGDIAEGYSVSREKKESFPLTVTSAQKNPTAFYLCASSHNKGQTVAAAPLHFGNGTRLTVT.

The CDR3 bases are TGTGCCAGTAGTATCCGGGGTCGCACAGATACGCAGTATTTT. Residues: CASSIRGRTDTQYF. The chain carries TRBV19 and TRBJ2-3; D perhaps matches TRBD2 (5 bases). V lost 3 bases and J 1 base, leaving 8 bases between the germline ends. CDR1 and CDR2 (germline): LNHDA, SQIVND (reference sequence). CDR3 length: 14 amino acids.

J is TRBJ2-7 and V is TRBV29-1; D is perhaps TRBD2 (6 bases). Germline V CDR1 and CDR2: SQVTM, ANQGSEA. V was pared by 6 bases and J by 2 bases, with 14 bases between. CDR3 length: 13 residues. CDR3 residues: CSVLAESAYEQYF. The CDR3 DNA follows: TGCAGCGTCTTAGCGGAGAGTGCCTACGAGCAGTACTTC.

This rearrangement joins TRBV19 to TRBJ1-2; no clear D gene. Germline V gene lookup returns CDR1 LNHDA and CDR2 SQIVND (reference sequence). The CDR3 covers 14 residues. The V end lost 9 bases, the J end lost 2 bases, and 16 bases lay between the germline ends. The CDR3 reads CASQYPQANYGYTF. The CDR3, as DNA: TGTGCCAGCCAATACCCCCAGGCAAACTATGGCTACACCTTC.

The rearrangement links TRBV10-3 to TRBJ1-1; TRBD1 aligns across 7 bases. Trimming cost V 9 bases and J 4 bases; bases outside gene matches: 8. The CDR3 loop spans 13 amino acids. Germline V gene sequence: CDR1 ENHRY, CDR2 SYGVKD. CDR3 in DNA: TGTGCCATGCAAGGGGGCGCCGGCACTGAAGCTTTCTTT. This sequence encodes CAMQGGAGTEAFF.

The chain couples TRBV11-2 to TRBJ2-4, with TRBD2 matching 8 bases. Germline V gives CDR1 SGHAT, CDR2 FQNNGV. After removal of 0 bases from V and 0 bases from J, the junction contained 13 bases not matched to a gene. This CDR3 is built from 20 residues. The DNA for the CDR3 is TGTGCCAGCAGCTTAGAGCGGGGGGCCTCCTGGAATCTAGCCAAAAACATTCAGTACTTC. Its translation is CASSLERGASWNLAKNIQYF.

V is TRBV6-6 and J is TRBJ2-1; 13 nucleotides match TRBD2. V was clipped by 6 bases and J by 8 bases; unmatched bases: 4. The CDR3 covers 14 residues. Per germline, CDR1 MNHNY and CDR2 SVGAGI (reference sequence). CDR3 DNA sequence: TGTGCCAGCAGGACTAGCGGGGGGTCCCATGAGCAGTTCTTC. As protein: CASRTSGGSHEQFF.

The chain is built from TRBV19 and TRBJ1-5; D gene ambiguous. V lost 4 bases to trimming and J lost 2 bases, with 12 bases between them. The CDR3 is made up of 15 amino acids. Germline CDR1 is LNHDA and CDR2 is SQIVND (reference sequence). The CDR3 spells CASSTRGQGNQPQHF. For the CDR3, the DNA is TGTGCCAGTAGTACCCGAGGGCAGGGCAATCAGCCCCAGCATTTT.

The gene calls are TRBV7-3 and TRBJ2-7; 9 bases are a match to TRBD1. Per germline, CDR1 SGHTA and CDR2 FQGTGA. The CDR3 has 14 residues. V shed 5 bases, J shed 3 bases, and the junction held 5 bases outside the gene matches. CDR3 sequence reads: CASSPTGGGYEQYF. The CDR3 DNA reads as TGTGCCAGCAGCCCGACAGGGGGTGGCTACGAGCAGTACTTC. Based on the CDR3 plus reference TRBV7-3 and TRBJ2-7, the full variable domain is GAGVSQTPSNKVTEKGKYVELRCDPISGHTALYWYRQSLGQGPEFLIYFQGTGAADDSGLPNDRFFAVRPEGSVSTLKIQRTERGDSAVYLCASSPTGGGYEQYFGPGTRLTVT.

The J gene is TRBJ2-5, the V gene TRBV2; D ambiguous. In germline, CDR1 is SNHLY, CDR2 FYNNEI. The CDR3 has 14 amino acids. Trimming took off 1 base at V and 2 bases at J, with 8 bases between the two ends. The CDR3 region is CASSEVSRQETQYF. DNA of the CDR3: TGTGCCAGCAGTGAAGTATCGAGGCAAGAGACCCAGTACTTC.

The genes are TRBV6-5 and TRBJ2-7; 10 bases line up with TRBD1. The J segment lost 3 bases and the V segment lost 6 bases, leaving 8 bases of the junction unmatched. The CDR3 has 15 residues. Looked up from germline, CDR1 is MNHEY and CDR2 is SVGAGI. The DNA of the CDR3 is TGTGCCAGCAGAACCACCCGGACAGGGGGCTACGAGCAGTACTTC. The encoded protein is CASRTTRTGGYEQYF.